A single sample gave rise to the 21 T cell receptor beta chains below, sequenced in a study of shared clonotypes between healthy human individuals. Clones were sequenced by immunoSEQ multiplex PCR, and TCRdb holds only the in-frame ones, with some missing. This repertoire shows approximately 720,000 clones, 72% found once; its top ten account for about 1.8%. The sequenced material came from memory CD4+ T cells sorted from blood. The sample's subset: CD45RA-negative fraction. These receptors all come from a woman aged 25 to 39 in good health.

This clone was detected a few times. The CDR3 DNA follows: TGTGCCAGCACATCAATCCGTGGAAACACCATATATTTT. Translated: CASTSIRGNTIYF. The J gene is TRBJ1-3, the V gene TRBV2; no clear D gene. CDR1 is SNHLY, CDR2 FYNNEI, per germline. The V gene lost 7 bases and the J gene lost 3 bases, with 10 bases spanning the gap. This CDR3 has 13 residues.

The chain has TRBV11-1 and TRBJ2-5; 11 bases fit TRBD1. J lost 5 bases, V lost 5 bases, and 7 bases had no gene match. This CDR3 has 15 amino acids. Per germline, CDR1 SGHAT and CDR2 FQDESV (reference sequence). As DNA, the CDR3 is TGTGCCAGCAGCGGACAGGGGGCGGCAGGGGAGACCCAGTACTTC. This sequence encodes CASSGQGAAGETQYF.

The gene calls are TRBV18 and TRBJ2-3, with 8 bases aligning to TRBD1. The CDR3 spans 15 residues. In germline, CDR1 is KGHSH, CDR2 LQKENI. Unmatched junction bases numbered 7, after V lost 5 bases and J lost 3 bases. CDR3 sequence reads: CASSTWTGSTDTQYF. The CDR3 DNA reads TGTGCCAGCTCAACCTGGACAGGGAGTACAGATACGCAGTATTTT.

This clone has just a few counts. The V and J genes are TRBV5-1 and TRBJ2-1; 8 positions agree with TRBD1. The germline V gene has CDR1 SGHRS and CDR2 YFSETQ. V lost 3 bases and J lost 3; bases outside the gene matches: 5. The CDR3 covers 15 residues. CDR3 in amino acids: CASSSTGANYNEQFF. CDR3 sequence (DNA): TGCGCCAGCAGCTCGACAGGGGCCAACTACAATGAGCAGTTCTTC.

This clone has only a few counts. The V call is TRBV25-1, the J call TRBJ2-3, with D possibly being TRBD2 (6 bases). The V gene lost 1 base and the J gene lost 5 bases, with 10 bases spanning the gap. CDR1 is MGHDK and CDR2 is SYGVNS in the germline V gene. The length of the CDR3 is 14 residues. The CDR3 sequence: CASSEWGVLDTQYF. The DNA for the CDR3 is TGTGCCAGCAGTGAATGGGGGGTCCTAGATACGCAGTATTTT.

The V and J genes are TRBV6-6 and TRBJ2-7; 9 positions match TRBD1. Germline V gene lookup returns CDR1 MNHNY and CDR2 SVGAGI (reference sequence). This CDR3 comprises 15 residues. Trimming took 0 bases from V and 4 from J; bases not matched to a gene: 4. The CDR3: CASSYSTGGPYEQYF. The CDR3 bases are TGTGCCAGCAGTTACTCGACAGGGGGTCCTTACGAGCAGTACTTC.

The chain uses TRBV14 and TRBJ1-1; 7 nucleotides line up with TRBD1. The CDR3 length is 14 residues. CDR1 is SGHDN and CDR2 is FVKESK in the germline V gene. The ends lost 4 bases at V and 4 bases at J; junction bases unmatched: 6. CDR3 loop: CASSLTGRFTEAFF. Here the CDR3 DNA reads TGTGCCAGCAGCCTGACAGGGAGATTCACTGAAGCTTTCTTT.

CDR3 in amino acids: CATSSYDRSQNNEQFF. CDR3 in DNA: TGTGCCACCAGTTCTTATGACCGCTCCCAGAACAATGAGCAGTTCTTC. The V gene is TRBV15, the J gene TRBJ2-1; D gene unclear. The CDR3 sequence is 16 residues long. Germline values: CDR1 LNHNV, CDR2 YYDKDF (reference sequence). Trimming removed 6 bases from V and 5 bases from J, with 20 bases in between.

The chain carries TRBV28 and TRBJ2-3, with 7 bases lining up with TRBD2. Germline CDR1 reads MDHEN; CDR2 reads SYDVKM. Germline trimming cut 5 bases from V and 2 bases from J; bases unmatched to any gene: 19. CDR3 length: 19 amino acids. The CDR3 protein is CASSHRDYRLRGSTDTQYF. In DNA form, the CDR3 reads TGTGCCAGCAGTCACCGGGACTACCGTTTAAGGGGCTCCACAGATACGCAGTATTTT.

CDR3 region: CAISESSAGGPGTQYF. The CDR3 DNA follows: TGTGCCATCAGTGAGTCGAGTGCGGGAGGGCCAGGGACCCAGTACTTC. The chain carries TRBV10-3 and TRBJ2-5, with 9 bases aligning to TRBD2. V lost 0 bases to trimming and J lost 7 bases; unmatched junction nucleotides: 9. The CDR3 loop spans 16 amino acids. In germline, CDR1 is ENHRY, CDR2 SYGVKD.

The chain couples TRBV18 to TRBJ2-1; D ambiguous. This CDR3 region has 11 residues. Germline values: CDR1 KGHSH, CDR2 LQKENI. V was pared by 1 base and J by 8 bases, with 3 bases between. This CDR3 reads CASSPQYEQFF. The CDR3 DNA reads TGTGCCAGCTCACCACAGTATGAGCAGTTCTTC.

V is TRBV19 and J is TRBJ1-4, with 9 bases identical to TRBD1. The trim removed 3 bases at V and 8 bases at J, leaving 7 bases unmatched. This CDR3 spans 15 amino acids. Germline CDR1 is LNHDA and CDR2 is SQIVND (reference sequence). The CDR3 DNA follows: TGTGCCAGTAGTATGCTACAGGGGGCTCGGGAAAAACTGTTTTTT. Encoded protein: CASSMLQGAREKLFF.

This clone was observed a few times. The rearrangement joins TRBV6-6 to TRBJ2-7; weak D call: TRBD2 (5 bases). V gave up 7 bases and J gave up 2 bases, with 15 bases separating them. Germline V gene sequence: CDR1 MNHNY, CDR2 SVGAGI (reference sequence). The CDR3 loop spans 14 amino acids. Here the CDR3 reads CASIGNSAPYEQYF. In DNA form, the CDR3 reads TGTGCCAGCATTGGCAATAGCGCGCCCTACGAGCAGTACTTC.

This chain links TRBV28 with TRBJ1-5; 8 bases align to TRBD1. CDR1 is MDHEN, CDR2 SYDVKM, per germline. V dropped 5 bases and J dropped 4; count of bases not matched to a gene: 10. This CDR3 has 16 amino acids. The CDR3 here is CASSVPQGGSNQPQHF. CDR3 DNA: TGTGCCAGCAGTGTCCCACAGGGGGGATCTAATCAGCCCCAGCATTTT.

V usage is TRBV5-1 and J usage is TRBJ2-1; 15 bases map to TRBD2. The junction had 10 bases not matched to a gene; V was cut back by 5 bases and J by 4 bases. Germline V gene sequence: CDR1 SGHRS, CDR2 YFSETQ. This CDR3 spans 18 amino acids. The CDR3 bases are TGCGCCAGCAGGGGTGGCGGGACTAGCGGGAGGTTTTACAATGAGCAGTTCTTC. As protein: CASRGGGTSGRFYNEQFF.

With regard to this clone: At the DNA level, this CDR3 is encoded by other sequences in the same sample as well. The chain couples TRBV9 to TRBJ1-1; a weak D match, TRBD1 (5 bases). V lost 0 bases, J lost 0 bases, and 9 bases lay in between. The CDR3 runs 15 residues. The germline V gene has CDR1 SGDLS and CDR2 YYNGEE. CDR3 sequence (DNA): TGTGCCAGCAGCGTAGGGGGACGCATGAACACTGAAGCTTTCTTT. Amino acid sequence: CASSVGGRMNTEAFF.

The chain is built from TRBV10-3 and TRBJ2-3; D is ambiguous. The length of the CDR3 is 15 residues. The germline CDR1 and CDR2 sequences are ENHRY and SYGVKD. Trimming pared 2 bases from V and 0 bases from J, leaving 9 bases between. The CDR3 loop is CAISEPMDSTDTQYF. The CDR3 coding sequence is TGTGCCATCAGTGAGCCCATGGATAGCACAGATACGCAGTATTTT.

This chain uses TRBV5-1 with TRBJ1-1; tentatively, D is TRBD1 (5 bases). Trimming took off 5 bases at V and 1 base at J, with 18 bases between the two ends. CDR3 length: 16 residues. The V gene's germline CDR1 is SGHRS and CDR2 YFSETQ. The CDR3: CASSLSGRQPNTEAFF. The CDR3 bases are TGCGCCAGCAGTTTGAGCGGCAGACAGCCGAACACTGAAGCTTTCTTT.

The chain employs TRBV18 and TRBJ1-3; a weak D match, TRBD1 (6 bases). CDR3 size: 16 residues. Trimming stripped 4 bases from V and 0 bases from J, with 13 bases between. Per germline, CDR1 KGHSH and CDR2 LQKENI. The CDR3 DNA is TGTGCCAGCTCACTCAGGACAGACCTCTCTGGAAACACCATATATTTT. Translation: CASSLRTDLSGNTIYF.

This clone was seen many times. DNA for the CDR3: TGTGCCAGCAGCTCGTTGGGGACTAGGGAAACTGGGGCCAACGTCCTGACTTTC. Translating it yields CASSSLGTRETGANVLTF. V usage is TRBV5-6 and J usage is TRBJ2-6; 8 positions match TRBD2. V gave up 3 bases and J gave up 2 bases; unmatched junction bases: 10. Germline-derived CDR1 and CDR2 are SGHDT and YYEEEE. The CDR3 sequence is 18 residues long.

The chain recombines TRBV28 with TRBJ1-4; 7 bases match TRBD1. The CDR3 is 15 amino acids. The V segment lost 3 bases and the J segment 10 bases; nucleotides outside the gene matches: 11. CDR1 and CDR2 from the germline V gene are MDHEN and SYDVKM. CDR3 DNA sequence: TGTGCCAGCAGTTTTCTGGGAACAGGGGAAGTAAAACTGTTTTTT. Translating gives CASSFLGTGEVKLFF. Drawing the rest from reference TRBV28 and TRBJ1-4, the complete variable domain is DVKVTQSSRYLVKRTGEKVFLECVQDMDHENMFWYRQDPGLGLRLIYFSYDVKMKEKGDIPEGYSVSREKKERFSLILESASTNQTSMYLCASSFLGTGEVKLFFGSGTQLSVL.